This TCR beta chain appears in the sequencing data of a study of cytotoxic CD8 clonotypes in ibrutinib-treated CLL. Study as a whole: Complete response was seen in 2 patients and partial in some 25; approximately 12 progressed and roughly 15 stayed remitted after a median 68 months. Treatment had run for a median roughly 13 months, range 6 to 36, when response samples were taken. An average of about 250,000 productive templates and some 99,000 productive rearrangements was obtained per sample.

CDR3 length equals 14 residues. V was trimmed by 3 bases and J by 6 bases, leaving 15 bases between them. Germline CDR1 and CDR2: LNHNV and YYDKDF (reference sequence). TCRdb keeps only in-frame clones here, not all; method: immunoSEQ multiplex PCR. The table includes about 160,000 clones, 81% detected once. This TCR came from a human donor with chronic lymphocytic leukemia. The sequences come from PBMCs, collected after 12 months of ibrutinib treatment. V is TRBV15 and J is TRBJ2-7; D perhaps matches TRBD1 (6 bases). CDR3 region: CATSRMGGRGEQYF. CDR3 nucleotides: TGTGCCACCAGCAGGATGGGCGGCAGGGGCGAGCAGTACTTC.